This T cell receptor (beta chain) was obtained from a study of circulating and synovial CD4+ cells in juvenile arthritis. Study-level findings and limits: Measured synovium overlap likely understates the true shared repertoire.

V shed 5 bases and J shed 5 bases, with 15 bases lying between them. CDR3 size: 14 residues. Germline CDR1 reads SGHDN; CDR2 reads FVKESK. Produced via immunoSEQ multiplex PCR; TCRdb's table is partial and in-frame only. The profile shows about 35,000 clones, about 96% of them singletons. On this clone: Its cognate antigen is unknown.

This clonotype originated in a human donor with juvenile idiopathic arthritis. The sequencing sample was made of CD4+ T cells from blood. The chain links TRBV14 to TRBJ1-1, with D unclear. The CDR3 DNA sequence: TGTGCCAGCAGCAAAGGGCCACGAAGTACTGAAGCTTTCTTT. As protein: CASSKGPRSTEAFF. The complete variable domain, with remaining parts taken from reference TRBV14 and TRBJ1-1, reads EAGVTQFPSHSVIEKGQTVTLRCDPISGHDNLYWYRRVMGKEIKFLLHFVKESKQDESGMPNNRFLAERTGGTYSTLKVQPAELEDSGVYFCASSKGPRSTEAFFGQGTRLTVV.